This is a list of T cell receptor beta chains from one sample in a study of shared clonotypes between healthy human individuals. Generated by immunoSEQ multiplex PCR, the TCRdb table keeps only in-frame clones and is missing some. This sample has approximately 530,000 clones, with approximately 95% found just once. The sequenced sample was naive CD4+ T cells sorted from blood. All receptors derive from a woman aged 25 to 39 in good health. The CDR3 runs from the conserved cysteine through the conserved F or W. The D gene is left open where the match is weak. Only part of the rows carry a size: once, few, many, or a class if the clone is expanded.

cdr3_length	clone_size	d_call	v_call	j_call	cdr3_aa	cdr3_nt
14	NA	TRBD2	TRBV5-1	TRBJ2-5	CASSPIAGVETQYF	TGCGCCAGCAGCCCCATAGCGGGAGTGGAGACCCAGTACTTC
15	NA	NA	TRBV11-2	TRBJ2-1	CASSFVDSRGNEQFF	TGTGCCAGCAGCTTTGTAGACTCCCGGGGCAATGAGCAGTTCTTC
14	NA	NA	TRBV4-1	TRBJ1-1	CASSIGTGNTEAFF	TGCGCCAGCAGCATCGGCACGGGGAACACTGAAGCTTTCTTT
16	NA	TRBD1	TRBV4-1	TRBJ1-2	CASSQPYRGRNGGYTF	TGCGCCAGCAGCCAACCTTACAGGGGGAGAAATGGAGGCTACACCTTC
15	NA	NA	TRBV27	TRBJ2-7	CASSSRTGGPYEQYF	TGTGCCAGCAGTTCACGGACCGGGGGCCCTTACGAGCAGTACTTC
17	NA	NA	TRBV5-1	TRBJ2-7	CASSLPGFVFPPYEQYF	TGCGCCAGCAGCTTGCCCGGTTTCGTTTTTCCCCCTTACGAGCAGTACTTC
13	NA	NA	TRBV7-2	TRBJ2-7	CASSSQGIYEQYF	TGTGCCAGCAGCTCACAGGGAATCTACGAGCAGTACTTC
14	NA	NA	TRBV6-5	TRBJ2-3	CASSYSNGPDTQYF	TGTGCCAGCAGTTACTCGAACGGTCCAGATACGCAGTATTTT
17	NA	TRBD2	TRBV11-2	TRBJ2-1	CASSLDPRTSGYNEQFF	TGTGCCAGCAGCTTAGATCCTAGGACTAGCGGATACAATGAGCAGTTCTTC
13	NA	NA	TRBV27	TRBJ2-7	CASSFRRNYEQYF	TGTGCCAGCAGTTTCCGGAGGAACTACGAGCAGTACTTC
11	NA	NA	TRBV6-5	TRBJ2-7	CASISGEKQYF	TGTGCCAGCATATCGGGGGAAAAGCAGTACTTC
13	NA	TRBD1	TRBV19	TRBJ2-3	CATRDRPRDTQYF	TGTGCCACTCGGGACAGGCCTCGAGATACGCAGTATTTT
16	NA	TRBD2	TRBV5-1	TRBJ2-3	CASSFGLAGSLDTQYF	TGCGCCAGCAGCTTCGGACTAGCGGGATCCTTGGATACGCAGTATTTT
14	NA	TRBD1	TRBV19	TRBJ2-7	CASKQGATTYEQYF	TGTGCCAGTAAACAGGGGGCAACCACCTACGAGCAGTACTTC
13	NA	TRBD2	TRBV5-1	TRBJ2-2	CATPSGTAGELFF	TGCGCCACCCCAAGCGGGACGGCCGGGGAGCTGTTTTTT
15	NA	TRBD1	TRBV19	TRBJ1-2	CASSMVGQGRDGYTF	TGTGCCAGTAGTATGGTCGGACAGGGTAGGGATGGCTACACCTTC
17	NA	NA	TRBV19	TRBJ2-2	CASSILPGATITGELFF	TGTGCCAGTAGTATCCTCCCCGGGGCCACTATAACCGGGGAGCTGTTTTTT
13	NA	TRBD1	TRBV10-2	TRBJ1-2	CASTRTGDYGYTF	TGCGCCAGCACCAGGACAGGGGACTATGGCTACACCTTC
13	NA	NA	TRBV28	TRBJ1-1	CASSLRMATEAFF	TGTGCCAGCAGTTTGAGGATGGCCACTGAAGCTTTCTTT
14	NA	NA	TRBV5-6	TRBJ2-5	CASSFAGGRETQYF	TGTGCCAGCAGCTTCGCCGGGGGCAGAGAGACCCAGTACTTC
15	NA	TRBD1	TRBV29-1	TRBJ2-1	CSVEDDGTGGYEQFF	TGCAGCGTTGAAGATGATGGGACAGGGGGTTATGAGCAGTTCTTC
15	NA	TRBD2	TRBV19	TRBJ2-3	CASSPGTRLPDTQYF	TGTGCCAGTAGTCCCGGGACTAGACTTCCAGATACGCAGTATTTT
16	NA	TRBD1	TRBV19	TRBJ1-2	CASSMVNRGLGYGYTF	TGTGCCAGTAGTATGGTTAACAGGGGGCTTGGCTATGGCTACACCTTC
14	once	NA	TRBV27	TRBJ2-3	CASSPTLVGDTQYF	TGTGCCAGCAGTCCAACCTTGGTGGGGGATACGCAGTATTTT
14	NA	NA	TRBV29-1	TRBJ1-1	CSAGLGGRGTEAFF	TGCAGCGCCGGGCTCGGGGGGCGCGGCACTGAAGCTTTCTTT
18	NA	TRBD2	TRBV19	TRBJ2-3	CASSWGTSGRDGTDTQYF	TGTGCCAGTAGTTGGGGGACTAGCGGGAGAGATGGCACAGATACGCAGTATTTT
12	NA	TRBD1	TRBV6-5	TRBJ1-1	CASSNRGAEAFF	TGTGCCAGCAGTAACAGGGGCGCTGAAGCTTTCTTT
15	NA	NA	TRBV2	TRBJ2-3	CASSVVQGGTDTQYF	TGTGCCAGCAGTGTGGTCCAGGGCGGCACAGATACGCAGTATTTT
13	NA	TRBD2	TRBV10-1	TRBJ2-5	CASSVAGDETQYF	TGCGCCAGCAGTGTGGCGGGGGACGAGACCCAGTACTTC
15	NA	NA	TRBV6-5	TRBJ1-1	CASSYWGEIGTEAFF	TGTGCCAGCAGTTACTGGGGGGAGATTGGCACTGAAGCTTTCTTT
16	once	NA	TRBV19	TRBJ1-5	CASSIDRSRVVRPQHF	TGTGCCAGTAGTATAGATAGGAGCAGGGTGGTTCGGCCCCAGCATTTT
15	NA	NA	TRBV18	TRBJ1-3	CASSPPPGSGNTIYF	TGTGCCAGCTCACCACCCCCCGGGTCTGGAAACACCATATATTTT
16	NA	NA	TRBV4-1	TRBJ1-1	CASSQDIRRAGGEAFF	TGCGCCAGCAGCCAAGATATCCGCAGGGCCGGCGGTGAAGCTTTCTTT
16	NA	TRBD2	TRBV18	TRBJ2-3	CASSPATSGSTDTQYF	TGTGCCAGCTCACCAGCCACTAGCGGGAGTACAGATACGCAGTATTTT
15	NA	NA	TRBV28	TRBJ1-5	CASSFGGGMDQPQHF	TGTGCCAGCAGTTTTGGAGGGGGGATGGACCAGCCCCAGCATTTT
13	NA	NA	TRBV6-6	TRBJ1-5	CASSYRDYLPQHF	TGTGCCAGCAGTTATCGGGACTATTTGCCCCAGCATTTT
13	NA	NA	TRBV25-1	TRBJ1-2	CASSEFRAGGYTF	TGTGCCAGCAGTGAATTCAGGGCCGGGGGCTACACCTTC
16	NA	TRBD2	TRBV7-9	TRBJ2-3	CASSSSTSGTTDTQYF	TGTGCCAGCAGCTCCTCGACTAGCGGGACGACAGATACGCAGTATTTT
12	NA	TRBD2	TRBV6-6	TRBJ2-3	CAISGDTDTQYF	TGTGCCATTAGCGGGGACACAGATACGCAGTATTTT
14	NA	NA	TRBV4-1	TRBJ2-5	CASSQQRKQETQYF	TGCGCCAGCAGCCAACAAAGAAAACAAGAGACCCAGTACTTC
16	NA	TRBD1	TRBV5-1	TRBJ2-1	CASSLGGTGSYNEQFF	TGCGCCAGCAGCTTGGGTGGGACAGGGTCCTACAATGAGCAGTTCTTC
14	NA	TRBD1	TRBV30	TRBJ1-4	CAWSGQGAGEKLFF	TGTGCCTGGAGTGGACAGGGGGCGGGTGAAAAACTGTTTTTT
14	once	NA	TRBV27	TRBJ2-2	CASKGNPRTGELFF	TGTGCCAGCAAGGGAAACCCGAGGACCGGGGAGCTGTTTTTT
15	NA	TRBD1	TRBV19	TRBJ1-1	CASRLTGQGGHEAFF	TGTGCCAGTAGACTCACCGGACAGGGAGGACACGAAGCTTTCTTT
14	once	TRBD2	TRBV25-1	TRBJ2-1	CASSEGTSINEQFF	TGTGCCAGCAGTGAAGGGACTAGCATAAATGAGCAGTTCTTC
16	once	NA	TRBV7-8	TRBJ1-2	CASSLDGPRTNYGYTF	TGTGCCAGCAGCTTAGATGGACCGAGAACTAACTATGGCTACACCTTC
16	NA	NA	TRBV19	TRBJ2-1	CASSIKTGRSYNEQFF	TGTGCCAGTAGTATAAAGACAGGGAGGTCCTACAATGAGCAGTTCTTC
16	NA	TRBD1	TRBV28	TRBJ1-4	CASSLGGTGGREKLFF	TGTGCCAGCAGTTTGGGCGGGACAGGAGGGCGGGAAAAACTGTTTTTT
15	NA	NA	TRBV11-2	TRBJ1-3	CASSLERVSGNTIYF	TGTGCCAGCAGCTTAGAACGGGTCTCTGGAAACACCATATATTTT
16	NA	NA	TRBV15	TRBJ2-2	CATSRDLNTDTGELFF	TGTGCCACCAGCAGAGATCTCAACACAGACACCGGGGAGCTGTTTTTT
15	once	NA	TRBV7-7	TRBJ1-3	CASSPGPSSGNTIYF	TGTGCCAGCAGCCCCGGACCCAGCTCTGGAAACACCATATATTTT
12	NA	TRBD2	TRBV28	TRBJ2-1	CASGTSVNEQFF	TGTGCCAGCGGGACTAGCGTTAATGAGCAGTTCTTC
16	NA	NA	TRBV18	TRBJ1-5	CASSPGVGSSNQPQHF	TGTGCCAGCTCACCAGGGGTAGGCAGTAGCAATCAGCCCCAGCATTTT